Listed below are T cell receptor beta chains from one sample, sequenced in a study of T cell responses to AZD1222 COVID-19 vaccine. Profiled with immunoSEQ multiplex PCR; TCRdb holds only in-frame clones, not every one. The sample holds tens of thousands of clones; 88% are singletons and the top ten take 6.9%. Material: peripheral blood, obtained 28 days after the second AZD1222 dose. The receptor source for this set is an adult who received the AZD1222 COVID-19 vaccine. Each CDR3 is given with its conserved first and last residue. The order of the fields is D gene, V gene, J gene, clone size, CDR3 protein, CDR3 DNA. The D gene is left open where the match is weak. Only some rows state a clone size, as once, few, many or a class for expanded clones.

d_gene: TRBD2; v_gene: TRBV19; j_gene: TRBJ2-1; abundance: NA; CDR3aa: CASMTSGSYNEQFF; CDR3nt: TGTGCCAGTATGACTAGCGGGAGTTACAATGAGCAGTTCTTC
d_gene: TRBD2; v_gene: TRBV7-2; j_gene: TRBJ2-4; abundance: NA; CDR3aa: CASRPSGRAANIQYF; CDR3nt: TGTGCCAGCAGACCCAGCGGGAGGGCTGCAAACATTCAGTACTTC
d_gene: TRBD1; v_gene: TRBV30; j_gene: TRBJ1-2; abundance: NA; CDR3aa: CAWSPGQNYGYTF; CDR3nt: TGTGCCTGGAGTCCGGGACAGAACTATGGCTACACCTTC
d_gene: TRBD1; v_gene: TRBV28; j_gene: TRBJ1-2; abundance: NA; CDR3aa: CASSFQGTGYGYTF; CDR3nt: TGTGCCAGCAGTTTCCAGGGGACAGGGTATGGCTACACCTTC
d_gene: NA; v_gene: TRBV18; j_gene: TRBJ2-7; abundance: NA; CDR3aa: CASSPEGDGYEQYF; CDR3nt: TGTGCCAGCTCGCCGGAGGGAGATGGCTACGAGCAGTACTTC
d_gene: TRBD1; v_gene: TRBV18; j_gene: TRBJ1-1; abundance: NA; CDR3aa: CASSAGGAGTEAFF; CDR3nt: TGTGCCAGCTCAGCAGGGGGCGCGGGCACTGAAGCTTTCTTT
d_gene: TRBD2; v_gene: TRBV2; j_gene: TRBJ2-5; abundance: NA; CDR3aa: CASRGGLEETQYF; CDR3nt: TGTGCCAGCAGGGGAGGACTAGAAGAGACCCAGTACTTC
d_gene: NA; v_gene: TRBV28; j_gene: TRBJ1-4; abundance: NA; CDR3aa: CASGEEFNEKLFF; CDR3nt: TGTGCCAGCGGAGAGGAGTTTAATGAAAAACTGTTTTTT
d_gene: TRBD1; v_gene: TRBV25-1; j_gene: TRBJ2-1; abundance: NA; CDR3aa: CASRRTGGNEQFF; CDR3nt: TGTGCCAGCCGCCGGACAGGGGGTAATGAGCAGTTCTTC
d_gene: NA; v_gene: TRBV14; j_gene: TRBJ1-2; abundance: NA; CDR3aa: CASSQGPGPGNYGYTF; CDR3nt: TGTGCCAGCAGCCAGGGCCCAGGCCCGGGGAATTATGGCTACACCTTC
d_gene: NA; v_gene: TRBV7-9; j_gene: TRBJ1-2; abundance: NA; CDR3aa: CASSPDSYYGYTF; CDR3nt: TGTGCCAGCAGTCCGGACAGTTACTATGGCTACACCTTC
d_gene: NA; v_gene: TRBV20-1; j_gene: TRBJ1-2; abundance: few; CDR3aa: CSASTTSSGYGYTF; CDR3nt: TGCAGTGCTAGTACGACCTCCTCGGGTTATGGCTACACCTTC
d_gene: NA; v_gene: TRBV6-1; j_gene: TRBJ2-2; abundance: NA; CDR3aa: CASSAGAGSPTGELFF; CDR3nt: TGTGCCAGCAGTGCGGGGGCGGGAAGTCCCACCGGGGAGCTGTTTTTT
d_gene: NA; v_gene: TRBV3-1/TRBV3-2; j_gene: TRBJ2-1; abundance: NA; CDR3aa: CASSLQSTSNEQFF; CDR3nt: TGTGCCAGCAGCTTACAATCTACAAGCAATGAGCAGTTCTTC
d_gene: TRBD1; v_gene: TRBV9; j_gene: TRBJ1-4; abundance: NA; CDR3aa: CASNAAGGDEKLFF; CDR3nt: TGTGCCAGCAACGCCGCAGGGGGCGATGAAAAACTGTTTTTT
d_gene: TRBD2; v_gene: TRBV27; j_gene: TRBJ2-7; abundance: NA; CDR3aa: CASSSGTSGNFNEQYF; CDR3nt: TGTGCCAGCAGTTCCGGGACTAGCGGGAATTTCAACGAGCAGTACTTC
d_gene: NA; v_gene: TRBV30; j_gene: TRBJ2-7; abundance: NA; CDR3aa: CAWSVGVYEQYF; CDR3nt: TGTGCCTGGAGTGTGGGAGTTTACGAGCAGTACTTC
d_gene: NA; v_gene: TRBV5-4; j_gene: TRBJ2-5; abundance: NA; CDR3aa: CASSWGDLGGRETQYF; CDR3nt: TGTGCCAGCAGCTGGGGTGATTTGGGTGGACGAGAGACCCAGTACTTC
d_gene: NA; v_gene: TRBV6-5; j_gene: TRBJ2-7; abundance: few; CDR3aa: CASSYSSTENYEQYF; CDR3nt: TGTGCCAGCAGTTACTCATCGACAGAGAACTACGAGCAGTACTTC
d_gene: NA; v_gene: TRBV28; j_gene: TRBJ1-4; abundance: NA; CDR3aa: CASIKAGIRNEKLFF; CDR3nt: TGTGCCAGCATCAAAGCGGGGATACGTAATGAAAAACTGTTTTTT
d_gene: TRBD2; v_gene: TRBV15; j_gene: TRBJ2-1; abundance: NA; CDR3aa: CATSSLPSGRDEQFF; CDR3nt: TGTGCCACCAGCAGCCTTCCTAGCGGGAGGGATGAGCAGTTCTTC
d_gene: NA; v_gene: TRBV7-9; j_gene: TRBJ2-3; abundance: NA; CDR3aa: CASRWGSTDTQYF; CDR3nt: TGTGCCAGCAGATGGGGGAGCACAGATACGCAGTATTTT
d_gene: NA; v_gene: TRBV19; j_gene: TRBJ2-1; abundance: NA; CDR3aa: CASSMGGAPLRSYNEQFF; CDR3nt: TGTGCCAGTAGTATGGGGGGAGCCCCACTCAGGTCCTACAATGAGCAGTTCTTC
d_gene: TRBD2; v_gene: TRBV3-1/TRBV3-2; j_gene: TRBJ2-1; abundance: NA; CDR3aa: CASSRTSGYTYNEQFF; CDR3nt: TGTGCCAGCAGCCGGACTAGCGGGTACACCTACAATGAGCAGTTCTTC
d_gene: NA; v_gene: TRBV6-4; j_gene: TRBJ2-2; abundance: NA; CDR3aa: CASSEQHSTGELFF; CDR3nt: TGTGCCAGCAGTGAACAGCACTCCACCGGGGAGCTGTTTTTT
d_gene: NA; v_gene: TRBV5-1; j_gene: TRBJ1-1; abundance: NA; CDR3aa: CASSLVAQNTEAFF; CDR3nt: TGCGCCAGCAGCTTAGTAGCCCAAAACACTGAAGCTTTCTTT
d_gene: NA; v_gene: TRBV25-1; j_gene: TRBJ1-6; abundance: NA; CDR3aa: CASSPQGPPLNSPLHF; CDR3nt: TGTGCCAGCAGTCCCCAAGGCCCTCCACTCAATTCACCCCTCCACTTT
d_gene: TRBD1; v_gene: TRBV2; j_gene: TRBJ1-5; abundance: once; CDR3aa: CASSENRGSNQPQHF; CDR3nt: TGTGCCAGCAGTGAGAACAGGGGTAGCAATCAGCCCCAGCATTTT
d_gene: NA; v_gene: TRBV6-5; j_gene: TRBJ2-2; abundance: NA; CDR3aa: CASSRGLDLAGELFF; CDR3nt: TGTGCCAGCAGTAGGGGACTGGACTTGGCCGGGGAGCTGTTTTTT
d_gene: NA; v_gene: TRBV4-1; j_gene: TRBJ2-7; abundance: NA; CDR3aa: CASSQTRDGASYEQYF; CDR3nt: TGCGCCAGCAGCCAGACCCGGGACGGAGCCTCCTACGAGCAGTACTTC
d_gene: NA; v_gene: TRBV7-2; j_gene: TRBJ2-5; abundance: NA; CDR3aa: CASSLVAGVGETQYF; CDR3nt: TGTGCCAGCAGCTTAGTAGCAGGGGTTGGGGAGACCCAGTACTTC
d_gene: TRBD1; v_gene: TRBV10-1; j_gene: TRBJ2-2; abundance: NA; CDR3aa: CASSAPTRGRGELFF; CDR3nt: TGCGCCAGCAGTGCCCCAACGAGGGGGCGCGGGGAGCTGTTTTTT
d_gene: NA; v_gene: TRBV4-3; j_gene: TRBJ1-1; abundance: once; CDR3aa: CASSQGSNTEAFF; CDR3nt: TGCGCCAGCAGCCAAGGCTCGAACACTGAAGCTTTCTTT
d_gene: NA; v_gene: TRBV19; j_gene: TRBJ1-1; abundance: NA; CDR3aa: CASTPGGLEAFF; CDR3nt: TGTGCCAGTACCCCTGGGGGTCTTGAAGCTTTCTTT
d_gene: NA; v_gene: TRBV5-1; j_gene: TRBJ1-4; abundance: NA; CDR3aa: CASRLGGENEKLFF; CDR3nt: TGCGCCAGCAGGTTGGGTGGCGAGAATGAAAAACTGTTTTTT
d_gene: NA; v_gene: TRBV2; j_gene: TRBJ1-4; abundance: NA; CDR3aa: CASLRSTNEKLFF; CDR3nt: TGTGCCAGCCTCCGCTCAACTAATGAAAAACTGTTTTTT
d_gene: TRBD1; v_gene: TRBV5-1; j_gene: TRBJ1-1; abundance: NA; CDR3aa: CASSGTGGTEAFF; CDR3nt: TGCGCCAGCAGCGGAACAGGGGGAACTGAAGCTTTCTTT
d_gene: NA; v_gene: TRBV4-1; j_gene: TRBJ1-3; abundance: few; CDR3aa: CASSPGQFGNTIYF; CDR3nt: TGCGCCAGCAGCCCCGGACAATTCGGAAACACCATATATTTT
d_gene: NA; v_gene: TRBV7-3; j_gene: TRBJ2-5; abundance: NA; CDR3aa: CASSLREKETQYF; CDR3nt: TGTGCCAGCAGCCTCAGGGAGAAAGAGACCCAGTACTTC
d_gene: NA; v_gene: TRBV6-5; j_gene: TRBJ2-1; abundance: few; CDR3aa: CASSSGGVREQFF; CDR3nt: TGTGCCAGCAGTTCTGGTGGGGTCCGGGAGCAGTTCTTC
d_gene: TRBD1; v_gene: TRBV15; j_gene: TRBJ2-3; abundance: NA; CDR3aa: CATSRATGGGLDTQYF; CDR3nt: TGTGCCACCAGCAGGGCTACAGGGGGAGGTCTTGATACGCAGTATTTT
d_gene: NA; v_gene: TRBV5-5; j_gene: TRBJ1-2; abundance: NA; CDR3aa: CASSLERGLLNYGYTF; CDR3nt: TGTGCCAGCAGCTTGGAGAGGGGACTTTTAAACTATGGCTACACCTTC
d_gene: NA; v_gene: TRBV14; j_gene: TRBJ2-7; abundance: NA; CDR3aa: CASSSQIGSYEQYF; CDR3nt: TGTGCCAGCAGCTCCCAGATCGGGTCCTACGAGCAGTACTTC